This T cell receptor beta chain was sequenced during a study of T cells after yellow fever vaccination. Whole-study results and caveats: Bulk-population clonotypes that are abundant could appear as contaminants in FACS-sorted repertoires. Researchers noted that a small share of clonotypes showed up in both CD4 and CD8 compartments.

This clonotype appeared a few times. Its specificity is unknown. MiXCR, run by TCRdb on the 5' RACE reads, gives a single entry per CDR3 protein. This table holds about 200,000 distinct CDR3 sequences, approximately 3% found once. CDR1 and CDR2 (germline): SGHVS, FQNEAQ. V was clipped by 2 bases and J by 4 bases, with 11 bases between them. The CDR3 consists of 14 residues. This sequence was found in a man aged 18 to 30 who received the YFV17D yellow fever vaccine. This chain links TRBV7-8 with TRBJ1-2; D is possibly TRBD1 (5 bases). The specimen was CD4+ T cells sorted from PBMCs, collected 10 days after the yellow fever booster vaccination. CDR3 sequence (DNA): TGTGCCAGCAGCTTATCAGAGGGGATCTATGGCTACACCTTC. Protein sequence: CASSLSEGIYGYTF.